The present entry profiles one T cell receptor (beta chain) with its context. This entry comes from a study of control samples from healthy donors and cancer patients. The V segment lost 8 bases and the J segment 2 bases; nucleotides outside the gene matches: 9. The length of the CDR3 is 14 residues. The germline CDR1 and CDR2 sequences are MNHEY and SVGAGI. Method: immunoSEQ multiplex PCR; TCRdb's copy keeps in-frame clones and lacks some. The table has 50,000 to 65,000 clones, approximately 90% seen once. This chain connects TRBV6-5 to TRBJ2-7, with TRBD2 matching over 7 bases. This TCR was recovered from a man in his thirties or forties with colorectal cancer. What was sequenced was PBMCs. The CDR3 region has the DNA TGTGCCAGCGCCTCGGGGGGTACCGCCTACGAGCAGTACTTC. Amino acid sequence: CASASGGTAYEQYF.